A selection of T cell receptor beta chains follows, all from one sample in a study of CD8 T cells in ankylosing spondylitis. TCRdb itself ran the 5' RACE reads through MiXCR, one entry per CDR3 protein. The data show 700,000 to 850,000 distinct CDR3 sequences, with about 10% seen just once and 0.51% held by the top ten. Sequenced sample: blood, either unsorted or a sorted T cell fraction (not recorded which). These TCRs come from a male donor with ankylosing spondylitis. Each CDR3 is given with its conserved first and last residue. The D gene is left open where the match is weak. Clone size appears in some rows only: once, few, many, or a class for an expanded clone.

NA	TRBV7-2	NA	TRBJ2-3	TGTGCCAGCAGCTTAGGCTGGGGGAGGGGAATTACAGGGGCGAAGGCTACGCAGTATTTT	CASSLGWGRGITGAKATQYF
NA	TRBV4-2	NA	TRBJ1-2	TGTGCCAGCAGCCAGGGACCGCGGGGGTACTATGGCTACACCTTC	CASSQGPRGYYGYTF
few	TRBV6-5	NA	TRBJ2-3	TGTGCCAGCAGTTACTCCCCAGGAGGATGGATGGGTACGCAGTATTTT	CASSYSPGGWMGTQYF
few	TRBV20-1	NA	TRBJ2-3	TGCAGTGGGGGTTGGGGCACAGATACGCAGTATTTT	CSGGWGTDTQYF
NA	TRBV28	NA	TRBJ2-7	TGTGCCAACAGTTCTCGACAGCCCTACGAGCAGTACTTC	CANSSRQPYEQYF
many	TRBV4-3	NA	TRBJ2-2	TGCGCCAGCAGCCAATCCCTAGGGTCGAACACCGGGGAGCTGTTTTTT	CASSQSLGSNTGELFF
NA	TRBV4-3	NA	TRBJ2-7	TGCGCCAGCAGCCATGACAGGCGGACCTACGAGCAGTACTTC	CASSHDRRTYEQYF
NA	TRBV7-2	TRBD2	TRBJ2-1	TGTGCCAGCAGCTTAGGGGCCCTAGCGGGAGGTCAATTC	CASSLGALAGGQF
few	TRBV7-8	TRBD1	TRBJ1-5	TGTGCCAGCGCACAGGGGAGTCAGCCCCAGCATTTT	CASAQGSQPQHF
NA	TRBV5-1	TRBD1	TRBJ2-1	TGCGCCAGCAGCTTATGGGACAGGCAGGGTGAGCAGTTCTTC	CASSLWDRQGEQFF
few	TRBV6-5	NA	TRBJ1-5	TGTGCCAGCAGTTACCGACCGGCGGGTACTAACAATCAGCCCCAGCATTTT	CASSYRPAGTNNQPQHF
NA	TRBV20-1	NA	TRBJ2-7	TGCAGTGCTCGCCGAAGGGTGCAGTACTTC	CSARRRVQYF
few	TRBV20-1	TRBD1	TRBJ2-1	TGCAGTGCTAGAGGACAGGGAAGCAATGAGCAGTTCTTC	CSARGQGSNEQFF
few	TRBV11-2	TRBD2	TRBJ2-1	TGTGCCAGCAGCCCCCAAACGGGACTAGCGGGGGATGAGCAGTTCTTC	CASSPQTGLAGDEQFF
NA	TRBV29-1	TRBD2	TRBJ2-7	TGCAGCGTTGAGACTAGCGGGAGACCCTACGAGCAGTACTTC	CSVETSGRPYEQYF
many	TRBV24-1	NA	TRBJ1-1	TGTGCCACCAGTGATGAAGGCTCTGAAGCTTTCTTT	CATSDEGSEAFF
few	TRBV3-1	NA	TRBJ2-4	TGTGCCAGCAGCCTTTCGACATTAGCCAAAAACATTCAGTACTTC	CASSLSTLAKNIQYF
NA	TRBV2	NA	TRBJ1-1	TGTGCCAGGCTACAGGTGAACACAGAAGCTTTCTTT	CARLQVNTEAFF
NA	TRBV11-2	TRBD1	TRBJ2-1	TGTGCCAGCAGCCGGACAGGGGGCTCCTTCAGCTCCTACAATGAGCAGTTCTTC	CASSRTGGSFSSYNEQFF
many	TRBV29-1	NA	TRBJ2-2	TGCAGCGTTATCGGAGGCCTCACTTATCCCGGGGAGCTGTTTTTT	CSVIGGLTYPGELFF
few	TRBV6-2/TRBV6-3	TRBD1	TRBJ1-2	TGTGCCAGCAGAAGGACAGGGCTCGGGGGCGGCTACACCTTC	CASRRTGLGGGYTF
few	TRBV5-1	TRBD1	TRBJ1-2	TGCGCCAGCAAGGACAGGGGGGATGGCTACACCTTC	CASKDRGDGYTF
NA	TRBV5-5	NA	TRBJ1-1	TGTGCCAGCAGCTTGTCGGGACAAGGATACACTGAAGCTTTCTTT	CASSLSGQGYTEAFF
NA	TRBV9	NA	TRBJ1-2	TGTGCCAGCAGCGTAGCTCCGGGGAGGGGAAGCTATGGCTACACCTTC	CASSVAPGRGSYGYTF
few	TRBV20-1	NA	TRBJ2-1	TGCAGTGCTAGCCTCAGGGATCTGGTGCAGTTCTTC	CSASLRDLVQFF
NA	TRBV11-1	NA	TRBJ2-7	TGTGCCAGCAGCCCGAGCACCCGGGCCTCCAAGCGGTCCTACGAGCAGTACTTC	CASSPSTRASKRSYEQYF
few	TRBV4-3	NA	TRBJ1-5	TGCGCCAGCAGCCAAGATGGCAGGGAAGGTCAGCCCCAGCATTTT	CASSQDGREGQPQHF
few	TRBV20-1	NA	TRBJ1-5	TGCAGTGCTAGAGAACCAGGGTCGCCCCAGCATTTT	CSAREPGSPQHF
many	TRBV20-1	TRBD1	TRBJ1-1	TGCAGTGCTAGGCGCCCGGGACAGACTAACACTGAAGCTTTCTTT	CSARRPGQTNTEAFF
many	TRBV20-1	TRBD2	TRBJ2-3	TGCAGTGCAACCACACTAGCGGGTACAGATACGCAGTATTTT	CSATTLAGTDTQYF
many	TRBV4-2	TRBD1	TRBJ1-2	TGTGCCAGCAGCCAAGCGGACAGGGAGGTCTATGGCTACACCTTC	CASSQADREVYGYTF
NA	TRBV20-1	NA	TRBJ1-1	TGCAGTGCTGATCCCCCTCTGGGCATTGGAATGAACACTGAAGCTTTCTTT	CSADPPLGIGMNTEAFF
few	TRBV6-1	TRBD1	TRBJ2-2	TGTGCCAGCAGGGGACAGGGCGGAATAACCGGGGAGCTGTTTTTT	CASRGQGGITGELFF
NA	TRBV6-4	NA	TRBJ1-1	TGTGCCAGCAGTGACCTGACAGGCGAAGCTTTCTTT	CASSDLTGEAFF
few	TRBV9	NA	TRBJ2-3	TGTGCCAGCAGCGGCGGGATCTACCCAGGCCGCACAGATACGCAGTATTTT	CASSGGIYPGRTDTQYF
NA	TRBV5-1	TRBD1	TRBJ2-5	TGCGCCAGCAGGGACAGGCCCTCAGAGACCCAGTACTTC	CASRDRPSETQYF
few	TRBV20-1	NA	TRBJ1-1	TGCAGTGCTCCGGTGGGGGTTGTTGGCACTGAAGCTTTCTTT	CSAPVGVVGTEAFF